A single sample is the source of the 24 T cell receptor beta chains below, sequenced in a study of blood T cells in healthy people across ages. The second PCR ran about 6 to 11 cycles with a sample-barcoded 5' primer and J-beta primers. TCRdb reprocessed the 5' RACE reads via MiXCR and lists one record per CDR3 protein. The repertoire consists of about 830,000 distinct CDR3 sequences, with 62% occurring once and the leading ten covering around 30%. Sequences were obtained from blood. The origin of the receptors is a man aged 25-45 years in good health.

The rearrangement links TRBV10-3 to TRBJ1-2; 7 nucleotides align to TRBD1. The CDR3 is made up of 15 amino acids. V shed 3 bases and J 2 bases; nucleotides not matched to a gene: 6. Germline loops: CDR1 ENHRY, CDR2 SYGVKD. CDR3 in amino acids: CAISDSTGVNYGYTF. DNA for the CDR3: TGTGCCATCAGTGACTCAACAGGGGTCAACTATGGCTACACCTTC.

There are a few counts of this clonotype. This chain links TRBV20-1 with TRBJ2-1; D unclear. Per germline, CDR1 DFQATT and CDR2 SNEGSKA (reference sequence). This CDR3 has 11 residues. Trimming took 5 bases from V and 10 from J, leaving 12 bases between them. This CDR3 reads CSASRLGEQFF. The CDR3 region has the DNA TGCAGTGCTTCCCGACTTGGGGAGCAGTTCTTC.

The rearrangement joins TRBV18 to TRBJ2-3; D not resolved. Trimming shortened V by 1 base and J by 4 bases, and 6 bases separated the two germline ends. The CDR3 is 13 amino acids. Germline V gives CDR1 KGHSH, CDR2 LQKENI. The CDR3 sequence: CASSPLDADTQYF. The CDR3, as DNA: TGTGCCAGCTCACCACTTGATGCAGATACGCAGTATTTT.

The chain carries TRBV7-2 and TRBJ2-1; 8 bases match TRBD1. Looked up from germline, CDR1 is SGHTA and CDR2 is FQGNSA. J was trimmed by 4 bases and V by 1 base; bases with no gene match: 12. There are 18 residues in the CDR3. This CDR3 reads CASSLVLSGRGPYNEQFF. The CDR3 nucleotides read TGTGCCAGCAGCTTAGTTCTCTCGGGCAGGGGGCCTTACAATGAGCAGTTCTTC.

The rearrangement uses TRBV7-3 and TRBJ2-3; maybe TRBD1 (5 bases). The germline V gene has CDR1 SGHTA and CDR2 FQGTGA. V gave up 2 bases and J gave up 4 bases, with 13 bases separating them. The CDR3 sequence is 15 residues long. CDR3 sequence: CASSLGAQKADTQYF. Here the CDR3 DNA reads TGTGCCAGCAGCTTAGGGGCCCAGAAGGCAGATACGCAGTATTTT.

CDR3: CASTPIGNFYEQYF. For the CDR3, the DNA is TGTGCCAGCACCCCTATCGGGAATTTCTACGAGCAGTACTTC. The chain employs TRBV5-6 and TRBJ2-7, with D possibly TRBD2 on 5 matching bases. CDR3 length: 14 residues. V was pared by 6 bases and J by 3 bases, with 16 bases between. Germline V gives CDR1 SGHDT, CDR2 YYEEEE.

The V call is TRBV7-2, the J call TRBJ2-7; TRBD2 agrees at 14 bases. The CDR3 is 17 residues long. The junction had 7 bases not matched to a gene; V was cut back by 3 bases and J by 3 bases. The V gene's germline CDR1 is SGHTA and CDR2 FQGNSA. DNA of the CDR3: TGTGCCAGCAGCTTTGACGGGACTAGCGGGGGAGGCTACGAGCAGTACTTC. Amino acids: CASSFDGTSGGGYEQYF.

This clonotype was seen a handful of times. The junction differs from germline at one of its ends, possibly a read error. The CDR3 here is CASSQDTGSYEQYF. CDR3 in DNA: TGTGCCAGCAGCCAAGATACGGGGTCCTACGAGCAGTACTTC. The chain is built from TRBV4-3 and TRBJ2-7; a possible D gene is TRBD2 (5 bases). CDR1 is LGHNA, CDR2 YSLEER, per germline. The CDR3 extends over 14 amino acids.

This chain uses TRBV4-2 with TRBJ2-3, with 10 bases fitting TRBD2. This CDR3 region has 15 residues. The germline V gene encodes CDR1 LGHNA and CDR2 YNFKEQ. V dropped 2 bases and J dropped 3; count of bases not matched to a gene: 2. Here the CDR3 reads CASSQTSGITDTQYF. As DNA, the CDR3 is TGTGCCAGCAGCCAAACTAGCGGGATTACAGATACGCAGTATTTT.

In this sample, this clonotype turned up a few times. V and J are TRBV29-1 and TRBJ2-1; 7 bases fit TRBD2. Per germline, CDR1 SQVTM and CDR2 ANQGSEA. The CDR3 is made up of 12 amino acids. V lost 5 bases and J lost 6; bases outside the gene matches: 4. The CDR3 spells CSVNGGGNEQFF. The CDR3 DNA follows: TGCAGCGTTAATGGGGGGGGCAATGAGCAGTTCTTC.

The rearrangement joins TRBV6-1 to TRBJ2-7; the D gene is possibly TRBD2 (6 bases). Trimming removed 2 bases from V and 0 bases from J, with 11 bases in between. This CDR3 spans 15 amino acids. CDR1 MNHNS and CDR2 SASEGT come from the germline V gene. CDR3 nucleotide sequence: TGTGCCAGCAGTGAAAATGGCGGGGACTCCTACGAGCAGTACTTC. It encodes CASSENGGDSYEQYF.

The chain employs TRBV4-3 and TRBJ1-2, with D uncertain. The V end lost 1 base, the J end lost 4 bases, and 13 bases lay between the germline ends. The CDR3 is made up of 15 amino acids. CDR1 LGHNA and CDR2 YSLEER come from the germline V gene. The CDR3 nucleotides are TGCGCCAGCAGCCAAGCGGACCCCTGGGGCTATGGCTACACCTTC. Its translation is CASSQADPWGYGYTF.

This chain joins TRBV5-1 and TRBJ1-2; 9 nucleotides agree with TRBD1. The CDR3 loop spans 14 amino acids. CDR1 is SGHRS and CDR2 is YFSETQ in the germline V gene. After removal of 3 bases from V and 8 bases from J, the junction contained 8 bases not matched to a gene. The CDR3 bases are TGCGCCAGCAGCTCCGAACAGGGGGCGAGAGGCTACACCTTC. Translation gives CASSSEQGARGYTF.

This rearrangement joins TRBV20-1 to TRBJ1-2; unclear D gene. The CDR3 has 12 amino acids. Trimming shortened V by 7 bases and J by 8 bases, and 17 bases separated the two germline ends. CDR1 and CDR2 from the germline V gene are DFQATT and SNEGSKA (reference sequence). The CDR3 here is CSVQPVTLGYTF. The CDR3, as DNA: TGCAGTGTTCAACCGGTGACCCTGGGCTACACCTTC.

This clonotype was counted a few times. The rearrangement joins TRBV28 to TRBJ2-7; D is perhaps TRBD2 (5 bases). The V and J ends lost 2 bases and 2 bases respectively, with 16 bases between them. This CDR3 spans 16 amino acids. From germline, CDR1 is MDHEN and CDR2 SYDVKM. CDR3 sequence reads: CASSLIGSSSTYEQYF. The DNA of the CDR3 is TGTGCCAGCAGTTTAATAGGGAGCTCCTCCACCTACGAGCAGTACTTC.

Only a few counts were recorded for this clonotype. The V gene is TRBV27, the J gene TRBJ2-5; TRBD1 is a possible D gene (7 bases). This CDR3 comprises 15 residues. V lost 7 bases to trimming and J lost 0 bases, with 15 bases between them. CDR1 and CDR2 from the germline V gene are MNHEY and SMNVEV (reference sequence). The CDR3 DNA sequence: TGTGCCAGCAAGGCGACAGGGAGGTACCAAGAGACCCAGTACTTC. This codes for CASKATGRYQETQYF.

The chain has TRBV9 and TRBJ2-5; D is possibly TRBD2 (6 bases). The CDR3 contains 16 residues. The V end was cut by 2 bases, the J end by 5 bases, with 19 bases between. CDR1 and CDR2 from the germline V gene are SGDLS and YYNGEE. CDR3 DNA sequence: TGTGCCAGCAGCGTGGAGCCGGGACTCCCTTCCGAGACCCAGTACTTC. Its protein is CASSVEPGLPSETQYF.

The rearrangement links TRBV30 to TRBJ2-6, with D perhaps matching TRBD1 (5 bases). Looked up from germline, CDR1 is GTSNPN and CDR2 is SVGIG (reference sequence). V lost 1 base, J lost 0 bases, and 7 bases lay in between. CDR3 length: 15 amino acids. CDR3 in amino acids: CAWSAGNSGANVLTF. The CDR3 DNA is TGTGCCTGGAGTGCAGGGAACTCTGGGGCCAACGTCCTGACTTTC. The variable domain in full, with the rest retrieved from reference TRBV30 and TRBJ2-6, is SQTIHQWPATLVQPVGSPLSLECTVEGTSNPNLYWYRQAAGRGLQLLFYSVGIGQISSEVPQNLSASRPQDRQFILSSKKLLLSDSGFYLCAWSAGNSGANVLTFGAGSRLTVL.

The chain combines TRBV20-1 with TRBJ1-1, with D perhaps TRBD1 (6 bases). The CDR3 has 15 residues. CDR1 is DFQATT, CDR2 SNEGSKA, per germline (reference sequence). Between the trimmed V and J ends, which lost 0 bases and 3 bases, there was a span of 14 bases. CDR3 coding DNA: TGCAGTGCTAGAGATCCGACAGGCATGGACACTGAAGCTTTCTTT. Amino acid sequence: CSARDPTGMDTEAFF.

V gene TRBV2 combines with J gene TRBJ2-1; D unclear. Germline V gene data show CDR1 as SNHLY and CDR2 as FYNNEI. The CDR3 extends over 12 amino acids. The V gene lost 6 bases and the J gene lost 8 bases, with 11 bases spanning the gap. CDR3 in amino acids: CASSPRFDEQFF. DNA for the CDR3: TGTGCCAGCAGCCCCAGGTTCGATGAGCAGTTCTTC. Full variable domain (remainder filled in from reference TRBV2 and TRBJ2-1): EPEVTQTPSHQVTQMGQEVILRCVPISNHLYFYWYRQILGQKVEFLVSFYNNEISEKSEIFDDQFSVERPDGSNFTLKIRSTKLEDSAMYFCASSPRFDEQFFGPGTRLTVL.

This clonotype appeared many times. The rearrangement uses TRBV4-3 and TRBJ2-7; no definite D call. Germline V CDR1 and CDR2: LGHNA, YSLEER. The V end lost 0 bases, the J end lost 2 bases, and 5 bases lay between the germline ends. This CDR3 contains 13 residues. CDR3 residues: CASSQDLPYEQYF. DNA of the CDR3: TGCGCCAGCAGCCAAGATCTACCCTACGAGCAGTACTTC.

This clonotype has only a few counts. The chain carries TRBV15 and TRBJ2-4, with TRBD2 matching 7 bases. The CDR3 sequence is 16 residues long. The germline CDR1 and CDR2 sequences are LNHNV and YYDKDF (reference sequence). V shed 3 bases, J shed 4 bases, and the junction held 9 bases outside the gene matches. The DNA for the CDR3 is TGTGCCACCAGCAGTCCAATCCGGGAGGTGAAAAACATTCAGTACTTC. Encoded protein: CATSSPIREVKNIQYF.

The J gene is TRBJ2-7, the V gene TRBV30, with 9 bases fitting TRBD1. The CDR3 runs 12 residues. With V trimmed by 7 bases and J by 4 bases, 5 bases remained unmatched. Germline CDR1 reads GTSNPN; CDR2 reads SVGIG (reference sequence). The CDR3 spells CALTGQGYEQYF. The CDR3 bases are TGTGCCTTGACGGGACAGGGTTACGAGCAGTACTTC.

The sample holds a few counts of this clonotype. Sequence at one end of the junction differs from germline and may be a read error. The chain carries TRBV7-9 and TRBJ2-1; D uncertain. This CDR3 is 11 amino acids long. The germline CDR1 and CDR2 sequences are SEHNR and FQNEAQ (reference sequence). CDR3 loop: CASTTYDEQFF. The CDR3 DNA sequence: TGTGCCAGCACAACCTACGATGAGCAGTTCTTC.